These 15 T cell receptor beta chains were sequenced from one sample in a study of CD8 T cells in Susac syndrome. An input of roughly 0.5 to 1 ug of RNA was subjected to reverse transcription using random hexamers. MiXCR, run by TCRdb on the immunoSEQ multiplex PCR reads, gives a single entry per CDR3 protein. The sample has roughly 200,000 distinct CDR3 sequences, 90% to 95% seen once; the top ten hold approximately 0.094%. The sample taken for sequencing was CD4+ T cells from PBMCs. The source is a human donor in good health.

The CDR3 coding sequence is TGCGCCAGCAGCCAAGTCGTGGCCATCAATGAGCAGTTCTTC. It is translated as CASSQVVAINEQFF. The chain joins TRBV4-1 to TRBJ2-1; no reliable D call. The V gene lost 1 base and the J gene lost 6 bases, with 10 bases spanning the gap. The CDR3 length is 14 residues. CDR1 and CDR2 (germline): MGHRA, YSYEKL.

A single count supports this clonotype. This sequence joins TRBV27 and TRBJ2-6; TRBD1 might be the D (6 bases). Germline-derived CDR1 and CDR2 are MNHEY and SMNVEV (reference sequence). The length of the CDR3 is 16 residues. The V gene lost 4 bases and the J gene lost 2 bases, with 12 bases spanning the gap. The DNA for the CDR3 is TGTGCCAGCAGTTCAAACAGGGCCCCTGGGGCCAACGTCCTGACTTTC. Encoded protein: CASSSNRAPGANVLTF.

The chain uses TRBV20-1 and TRBJ1-1; maybe TRBD1 (5 bases). Trimming shortened V by 5 bases and J by 0 bases, and 22 bases separated the two germline ends. Germline V gives CDR1 DFQATT, CDR2 SNEGSKA (reference sequence). This CDR3 region has 17 residues. For the CDR3, the DNA is TGCAGTGCTCCCCACGTGGGACGAGGGAGACTGAACACTGAAGCTTTCTTT. Translating it yields CSAPHVGRGRLNTEAFF.

The J gene is TRBJ2-6, the V gene TRBV12-3 or TRBV12-4; 12 bases align to TRBD1. V shed 0 bases and J 4 bases; nucleotides not matched to a gene: 7. The CDR3 is 19 amino acids. CDR3 sequence reads: CASSLALGQGATGANVLTF. The DNA of the CDR3 is TGTGCCAGCAGTTTAGCGCTGGGACAGGGGGCTACGGGGGCCAACGTCCTGACTTTC.

The chain couples TRBV27 to TRBJ2-5; D could derive from TRBD1 or TRBD2 (5 bases each). The ends were cut back, 5 bases at V and 0 bases at J, with 10 bases in the middle. This CDR3 is built from 14 residues. Germline lookup yields CDR1 MNHEY and CDR2 SMNVEV (reference sequence). The CDR3 region is CASSGGTYQETQYF. CDR3 in DNA: TGTGCCAGCAGTGGGGGAACATACCAAGAGACCCAGTACTTC.

The chain carries TRBV5-1 and TRBJ2-1, with D perhaps assigned TRBD1 or TRBD2 (5 bases each). Trimming stripped 5 bases from V and 6 bases from J, with 15 bases between. CDR1 and CDR2 (germline): SGHRS, YFSETQ. This CDR3 is built from 14 residues. The CDR3 nucleotides read TGCGCCAGCAGTCCTGCGTGGGGGAGCAATGAGCAGTTCTTC. Translating gives CASSPAWGSNEQFF.

The gene calls are TRBV15 and TRBJ1-4, with D maybe TRBD1 (5 bases). Trimming shortened V by 2 bases and J by 7 bases, and 14 bases separated the two germline ends. CDR1 and CDR2 (germline): LNHNV, YYDKDF (reference sequence). This CDR3 has 15 amino acids. CDR3 loop: CATSRRDGSLEKLFF. The CDR3 DNA sequence: TGTGCCACCAGCAGACGGGACGGGTCTCTTGAAAAACTGTTTTTT.

This chain links TRBV18 with TRBJ2-7, with TRBD2 matching 7 bases. Germline lookup yields CDR1 KGHSH and CDR2 LQKENI. V lost 1 base, J lost 4 bases, and 1 base stayed unmatched. This CDR3 is 13 amino acids long. For the CDR3, the DNA is TGTGCCAGCTCACCACGGGGGGGTTACGAGCAGTACGTC. It translates to CASSPRGGYEQYV.

The chain combines TRBV12-3 or TRBV12-4 with TRBJ2-1; 9 bases agree with TRBD2. The CDR3 totals 16 residues. Unmatched junction bases numbered 8, after V lost 3 bases and J lost 5 bases. CDR3 loop: CASSFEATSGDNEQFF. For the CDR3, the DNA is TGTGCCAGCAGTTTTGAAGCGACTAGCGGTGACAATGAGCAGTTCTTC.

This chain uses TRBV6-1 with TRBJ1-2; the D gene is possibly TRBD1 (6 bases). Germline-derived CDR1 and CDR2 are MNHNS and SASEGT. V lost 6 bases to trimming and J lost 3 bases, with 11 bases between them. CDR3 length: 13 residues. The CDR3 DNA sequence: TGTGCCAGCAGGAAACAGGGAGACTATGGCTACACCTTC. Amino acids: CASRKQGDYGYTF.

This chain joins TRBV13 and TRBJ1-2, with 8 positions matching TRBD1. CDR1 and CDR2 (germline): PRHDT, FYEKMQ (reference sequence). V was clipped by 2 bases and J by 7 bases; unmatched bases: 6. There are 14 residues in the CDR3. This chain's CDR3 is CASSLRAGGVGYTF. The CDR3, as DNA: TGTGCCAGCAGCTTAAGGGCAGGGGGCGTTGGCTACACCTTC.

The V gene is TRBV10-3, the J gene TRBJ2-1; 8 bases line up with TRBD1. V shed 6 bases and J 5 bases; nucleotides not matched to a gene: 6. The CDR3 contains 14 residues. Germline V lookup: CDR1 ENHRY, CDR2 SYGVKD. Here the CDR3 reads CAIRAGTGHNEQFF. The CDR3, as DNA: TGTGCCATCAGGGCCGGGACAGGACACAATGAGCAGTTCTTC.

The chain joins TRBV27 to TRBJ2-1, with D hard to call. V was trimmed by 8 bases and J by 9 bases, leaving 14 bases between them. The CDR3 spans 12 residues. Germline lookup yields CDR1 MNHEY and CDR2 SMNVEV (reference sequence). The CDR3 DNA reads as TGTGCCAGCTCGGGTTATTGGGGTGAGCAGTTCTTC. This encodes CASSGYWGEQFF.

This clonotype was detected only a few times. V gene TRBV30 combines with J gene TRBJ1-1, with D tentatively TRBD1 (5 bases). Germline-derived CDR1 and CDR2 are GTSNPN and SVGIG (reference sequence). This CDR3 contains 14 residues. The V and J ends lost 1 base and 2 bases respectively, with 11 bases between them. The CDR3 coding sequence is TGTGCCTGGAGTGGTCGACAGCAAAACACTGAAGCTTTCTTT. Protein product: CAWSGRQQNTEAFF.

The chain carries TRBV20-1 and TRBJ1-2, with D hard to call. The CDR3 is 14 residues long. The germline V gene has CDR1 DFQATT and CDR2 SNEGSKA (reference sequence). Trimming pared 4 bases from V and 4 bases from J, leaving 16 bases between. The CDR3 DNA sequence: TGCAGTGCTACCGGGTTTCTGGGAGGCTATGGCTACACCTTC. Amino acid sequence: CSATGFLGGYGYTF.